The source of this T cell receptor (beta chain) is a study of shared clonotypes between healthy human individuals. All of the donors resided in Nashville, Tennessee, and each was a Caucasian adult. V was pared by 3 bases and J by 2 bases, with 22 bases between. The CDR3 loop spans 18 amino acids. Germline CDR1 reads SGHRS; CDR2 reads YFSETQ. Measured with immunoSEQ multiplex PCR; TCRdb has only the in-frame clones, and not every one. Here the sample spans millions of clones, 90% to 95% being singletons. Sequenced input: naive CD4+ T cells from PBMCs. Subset specified: CD45RA+ positively selected. The genes are TRBV5-1 and TRBJ2-3; D is possibly TRBD1 or TRBD2 (7 bases each). This clonotype was obtained from a man aged 18-30 years in good health. Some clones in this sample may be carry-over from other donors' samples. The CDR3 nucleotides are TGCGCCAGCAGCTCGCAGGGGGGAGGGCCACAAAACACAGATACGCAGTATTTT. It yields the protein CASSSQGGGPQNTDTQYF.